This is a list of T cell receptor beta chains from one sample in a study of T cells in Graves' hyperthyroidism and ophthalmopathy. In TCRdb, the multiplex PCR reads were re-called with MiXCR into one record per CDR3 protein. The sample has about 640,000 distinct CDR3 sequences, less than 25% seen once. Material: blood. These receptors came from a man in his thirties or forties with Graves' ophthalmopathy. The CDR3 runs from the conserved cysteine through the conserved F or W. D genes are given only for firm matches. Only some rows state a clone size, as once, few, many or a class for expanded clones.

clone_size: few
j_call: TRBJ2-3
d_call: NA
v_call: TRBV11-2
cdr3_aa: CASSLDRLEGTQYF
cdr3_nt: TGTGCCAGCAGCTTAGATCGACTGGAGGGCACGCAGTATTTT

clone_size: many
j_call: TRBJ2-3
d_call: NA
v_call: TRBV7-8
cdr3_aa: CASSISHTDTQYF
cdr3_nt: TGTGCCAGCAGTATTTCACACACAGATACGCAGTATTTT

clone_size: few
j_call: TRBJ1-2
d_call: NA
v_call: TRBV28
cdr3_aa: CASWGGDYGYTF
cdr3_nt: TGTGCCAGTTGGGGGGGCGACTATGGCTACACCTTC

clone_size: NA
j_call: TRBJ1-4
d_call: TRBD1
v_call: TRBV7-9
cdr3_aa: CASSDTGQGGNEKLFF
cdr3_nt: TGTGCCAGCAGTGACACCGGACAGGGTGGAAATGAAAAACTGTTTTTT

clone_size: NA
j_call: TRBJ2-7
d_call: NA
v_call: TRBV9
cdr3_aa: CASSRGAYADEQYF
cdr3_nt: TGTGCCAGCAGCCGGGGAGCGTATGCGGACGAGCAGTACTTC

clone_size: NA
j_call: TRBJ2-4
d_call: NA
v_call: TRBV20-1
cdr3_aa: CSAHLGGPKDIQYF
cdr3_nt: TGCAGTGCCCACCTAGGGGGGCCTAAAGACATTCAGTACTTC

clone_size: many
j_call: TRBJ1-2
d_call: NA
v_call: TRBV3-2
cdr3_aa: CASSPNAGEEDGYTF
cdr3_nt: TGTGCCAGCAGCCCCAACGCAGGGGAGGAGGATGGCTACACCTTC

clone_size: NA
j_call: TRBJ2-5
d_call: TRBD2
v_call: TRBV27
cdr3_aa: CASSLGLAGGPSQETQYF
cdr3_nt: TGTGCCAGCAGTCTGGGACTAGCGGGAGGCCCTTCCCAAGAGACCCAGTACTTC

clone_size: few
j_call: TRBJ1-2
d_call: NA
v_call: TRBV28
cdr3_aa: CASSSGGVFIGYTF
cdr3_nt: TGTGCCAGCAGTTCGGGGGGGGTATTTATTGGCTACACCTTC

clone_size: NA
j_call: TRBJ2-2
d_call: NA
v_call: TRBV27
cdr3_aa: CASSGAVGELFF
cdr3_nt: TGTGCCAGCAGTGGGGCGGTCGGGGAGCTGTTTTTT

clone_size: NA
j_call: TRBJ1-5
d_call: TRBD1
v_call: TRBV28
cdr3_aa: CASTKGQGRNQPQHF
cdr3_nt: TGTGCCAGCACTAAAGGACAGGGGCGCAATCAGCCCCAGCATTTT

clone_size: NA
j_call: TRBJ2-3
d_call: NA
v_call: TRBV4-1
cdr3_aa: CASSQDTEEGITDTQYF
cdr3_nt: TGCGCCAGCAGCCAAGATACGGAGGAGGGGATCACAGATACGCAGTATTTT

clone_size: many
j_call: TRBJ2-5
d_call: NA
v_call: TRBV2
cdr3_aa: CASMKDRQFVRETQYF
cdr3_nt: TGTGCCAGCATGAAGGACCGACAGTTCGTAAGGGAGACCCAGTACTTC

clone_size: few
j_call: TRBJ1-3
d_call: NA
v_call: TRBV6-1
cdr3_aa: CASRKTAGNTIYF
cdr3_nt: TGTGCCAGCAGAAAGACGGCTGGAAACACCATATATTTT

clone_size: NA
j_call: TRBJ2-4
d_call: TRBD2
v_call: TRBV28
cdr3_aa: CASKEVSSGRYENIQYF
cdr3_nt: TGTGCCAGCAAGGAGGTTTCTAGCGGGAGATACGAAAACATTCAGTACTTC

clone_size: few
j_call: TRBJ2-5
d_call: NA
v_call: TRBV5-1
cdr3_aa: CASSWSGTQETQYF
cdr3_nt: TGCGCCAGCAGCTGGTCGGGGACCCAAGAGACCCAGTACTTC

clone_size: NA
j_call: TRBJ1-3
d_call: NA
v_call: TRBV9
cdr3_aa: CASSVDEGVTGNTIYF
cdr3_nt: TGTGCCAGCAGCGTAGACGAGGGAGTAACTGGAAACACCATATATTTT

clone_size: NA
j_call: TRBJ2-5
d_call: NA
v_call: TRBV14
cdr3_aa: CASSPSGGTQYF
cdr3_nt: TGTGCCAGCAGCCCCTCCGGCGGGACCCAGTACTTC

clone_size: many
j_call: TRBJ1-2
d_call: NA
v_call: TRBV10-3
cdr3_aa: CAISEYRADGYTF
cdr3_nt: TGTGCCATCAGTGAATACAGGGCCGATGGCTACACCTTC

clone_size: once
j_call: TRBJ2-1
d_call: NA
v_call: TRBV12-5
cdr3_aa: CASGPRVDEQFF
cdr3_nt: TGTGCTAGTGGTCCTCGCGTGGATGAGCAGTTCTTC

clone_size: few
j_call: TRBJ2-1
d_call: TRBD2
v_call: TRBV28
cdr3_aa: CASRLTSGRRDEQFF
cdr3_nt: TGTGCCAGCAGGCTGACTAGCGGGAGAAGGGATGAGCAGTTCTTC

clone_size: many
j_call: TRBJ2-7
d_call: NA
v_call: TRBV13
cdr3_aa: CASNLAGPPWREQYF
cdr3_nt: TGTGCCAGCAACCTCGCGGGACCCCCGTGGCGCGAGCAGTACTTC

clone_size: NA
j_call: TRBJ1-5
d_call: TRBD1
v_call: TRBV19
cdr3_aa: CASSSKRTGRNQPQHF
cdr3_nt: TGTGCCAGTAGTTCGAAGCGGACAGGGCGCAATCAGCCCCAGCATTTT

clone_size: few
j_call: TRBJ2-2
d_call: TRBD2
v_call: TRBV11-2
cdr3_aa: CASSSGGPTWQPNTGELFF
cdr3_nt: TGTGCCAGCAGCTCGGGGGGGCCGACGTGGCAGCCTAACACCGGGGAGCTGTTTTTT

clone_size: many
j_call: TRBJ1-1
d_call: NA
v_call: TRBV3-1
cdr3_aa: CASSQDKEQSTEAFF
cdr3_nt: TGTGCCAGCAGCCAAGATAAAGAACAGAGCACTGAAGCTTTCTTT

clone_size: few
j_call: TRBJ2-1
d_call: NA
v_call: TRBV9
cdr3_aa: CASSVGRISYNEQFF
cdr3_nt: TGTGCCAGCAGCGTGGGGCGGATCTCCTACAATGAGCAGTTCTTC

clone_size: NA
j_call: TRBJ2-2
d_call: TRBD1
v_call: TRBV30
cdr3_aa: CAWSEGTGRTGELFF
cdr3_nt: TGTGCCTGGAGTGAGGGGACAGGGCGGACCGGGGAGCTGTTTTTT

clone_size: few
j_call: TRBJ1-1
d_call: NA
v_call: TRBV11-2
cdr3_aa: CASSAYPPAGEGTEAFF
cdr3_nt: TGTGCCAGCAGCGCTTATCCCCCGGCAGGGGAAGGCACTGAAGCTTTCTTT

clone_size: few
j_call: TRBJ2-2
d_call: NA
v_call: TRBV7-8
cdr3_aa: CASSLALLAPAGTGELFF
cdr3_nt: TGTGCCAGCAGCTTAGCACTTCTAGCGCCTGCGGGCACCGGGGAGCTGTTTTTT

clone_size: NA
j_call: TRBJ2-3
d_call: NA
v_call: TRBV20-1
cdr3_aa: CSVDPGRGTDTQYF
cdr3_nt: TGCAGTGTCGATCCGGGGAGAGGCACAGATACGCAGTATTTT

clone_size: many
j_call: TRBJ2-7
d_call: NA
v_call: TRBV28
cdr3_aa: CASSLEQVYEQYF
cdr3_nt: TGTGCCAGCAGTTTAGAGCAAGTCTACGAGCAGTACTTC

clone_size: NA
j_call: TRBJ1-2
d_call: TRBD1
v_call: TRBV6-5
cdr3_aa: CASSYSTGGEDGYTF
cdr3_nt: TGTGCCAGCAGTTACTCGACAGGGGGCGAGGATGGCTACACCTTC

clone_size: few
j_call: TRBJ2-7
d_call: TRBD1
v_call: TRBV6-5
cdr3_aa: CASSYRDRGFYEQYF
cdr3_nt: TGTGCCAGCAGTTACCGGGACAGGGGGTTCTACGAGCAGTACTTC

clone_size: few
j_call: TRBJ2-7
d_call: NA
v_call: TRBV7-9
cdr3_aa: CASSLVNGYEQYF
cdr3_nt: TGTGCCAGCAGCTTAGTTAACGGCTACGAGCAGTACTTC

clone_size: NA
j_call: TRBJ2-4
d_call: TRBD1
v_call: TRBV28
cdr3_aa: CASSRTGGFIQYF
cdr3_nt: TGTGCCAGCAGTCGGACAGGGGGCTTCATTCAGTACTTC

clone_size: few
j_call: TRBJ1-2
d_call: TRBD1
v_call: TRBV7-8
cdr3_aa: CASSSETGLNYGYTF
cdr3_nt: TGTGCCAGCAGCTCCGAGACAGGGCTTAACTATGGCTACACCTTC

clone_size: NA
j_call: TRBJ2-7
d_call: TRBD2
v_call: TRBV11-2
cdr3_aa: CASSLVLAGAHEQYF
cdr3_nt: TGTGCCAGCAGCTTAGTCCTAGCGGGAGCCCACGAGCAGTACTTC

clone_size: few
j_call: TRBJ2-7
d_call: NA
v_call: TRBV27
cdr3_aa: CASSLQSGPPYEQYF
cdr3_nt: TGTGCCAGCAGTTTACAATCGGGACCACCCTACGAGCAGTACTTC

clone_size: NA
j_call: TRBJ2-5
d_call: NA
v_call: TRBV6-5
cdr3_aa: CASSWVGETQYF
cdr3_nt: TGTGCCAGCAGTTGGGTCGGGGAGACCCAGTACTTC

clone_size: many
j_call: TRBJ2-1
d_call: TRBD2
v_call: TRBV28
cdr3_aa: CASSRARGVAGIRNNEQFF
cdr3_nt: TGTGCCAGCAGCCGGGCACGGGGGGTAGCGGGAATTAGGAACAATGAGCAGTTCTTC

clone_size: NA
j_call: TRBJ2-2
d_call: TRBD1
v_call: TRBV4-1
cdr3_aa: CASSQGGTGTGELFF
cdr3_nt: TGCGCCAGCAGCCAAGGGGGGACAGGCACCGGGGAGCTGTTTTTT

clone_size: many
j_call: TRBJ2-7
d_call: TRBD2
v_call: TRBV20-1
cdr3_aa: CSAREREDYEQYF
cdr3_nt: TGCAGTGCTAGAGAGCGGGAGGACTACGAGCAGTACTTC

clone_size: NA
j_call: TRBJ1-6
d_call: NA
v_call: TRBV20-1
cdr3_aa: CSPVREYNSPLHF
cdr3_nt: TGCAGCCCAGTGAGGGAGTATAATTCACCCCTCCACTTT

clone_size: many
j_call: TRBJ2-5
d_call: TRBD1
v_call: TRBV5-1
cdr3_aa: CASSLDRGDATQYF
cdr3_nt: TGCGCCAGCAGCTTGGACAGGGGAGATGCGACCCAGTACTTC

clone_size: NA
j_call: TRBJ2-7
d_call: NA
v_call: TRBV4-1
cdr3_aa: CASSASAPGSYEQYF
cdr3_nt: TGCGCCAGCAGCGCTAGCGCCCCCGGCTCGTACGAGCAGTACTTC